This T cell receptor beta chain derives from a study of cytomegalovirus exposure and HLA in healthy donors. The study ran its PCR with 60 Vbeta and 13 Jbeta primers. Libraries were prepared by immunoSEQ multiplex PCR; TCRdb keeps only in-frame clonotypes and omits some of them. The sample consists of approximately 89,000 clones, more than 70% of them appearing once. General study results and limits: Cytomegalovirus status was reportedly diagnosed by the classifier with high sensitivity and specificity. Follow-up analysis seemed to connect common viral pathogens with several of the most significant clusters identified. Available immune exposure information was restricted to CMV serostatus only.

Germline lookup yields CDR1 SGHNT and CDR2 YYREEE (reference sequence). The CDR3 loop spans 13 amino acids. V was clipped by 2 bases and J by 3 bases, with 8 bases between them. The donors gave bone marrow, and they were healthy. With respect to this clone: Its antigen is currently unknown.

The material sequenced was PBMCs. The chain links TRBV5-4 to TRBJ1-1, with D unclear. The sequence derives from a man aged 25 to 40 in good health and CMV-seronegative. The CDR3 sequence is CASSFDTDTEAFF. The CDR3 DNA reads TGTGCCAGCAGCTTCGACACCGACACTGAAGCTTTCTTT.